The 16 T cell receptor beta chains in this list originate from one sample, sequenced in a study of blood T cells in healthy people across ages. A second PCR of roughly 7 to 11 cycles used a sample-barcoded 5' primer and a J-beta primer mix. TCRdb reprocessed the 5' RACE reads with MiXCR, giving one entry per CDR3 protein. The data show about 1.6 million distinct CDR3 sequences, roughly a third seen once. Input material: blood. Receptors were obtained from a woman between 25 and 40 years old in good health.

A single count supports this clonotype. Sequence at one end of the junction differs from germline and may be a read error. The rearrangement uses TRBV7-3 and TRBJ2-5; no firm D call. The CDR3 loop spans 13 amino acids. The germline V gene has CDR1 SGHTA and CDR2 FQGTGA. As DNA, the CDR3 is TGTACCAGCAGCTCCAGCAATCAAGAGACCCAGTACTTC. Translated: CTSSSSNQETQYF.

There are a few counts of this clonotype. V is TRBV12-3 or TRBV12-4 and J is TRBJ1-5; perhaps TRBD1 as D (6 bases). There are 15 residues in the CDR3. The ends were cut back, 5 bases at V and 7 bases at J, with 18 bases in the middle. CDR3 nucleotides: TGTGCCAGCAGTCCCGACAGGTCCTTTAGGCAGCCCCAGCATTTT. This encodes CASSPDRSFRQPQHF.

In its sample, this clonotype was seen a few times. The gene calls are TRBV13 and TRBJ1-2; D perhaps matches TRBD1 (5 bases). The CDR3 spans 14 residues. In germline, CDR1 is PRHDT, CDR2 FYEKMQ (reference sequence). V lost 5 bases to trimming and J lost 0 bases, with 10 bases between them. DNA for the CDR3: TGTGCCAGCAGCAAGGGACCAGCTAACTATGGCTACACCTTC. Protein product: CASSKGPANYGYTF. Full variable domain (missing parts from reference TRBV13 and TRBJ1-2): AAGVIQSPRHLIKEKRETATLKCYPIPRHDTVYWYQQGPGQDPQFLISFYEKMQSDKGSIPDRFSAQQFSDYHSELNMSSLELGDSALYFCASSKGPANYGYTFGSGTRLTVV.

On this clonotype: A junction boundary mismatches the germline segment, possibly from a read error. The rearrangement joins TRBV18 to TRBJ1-2, with D tentatively TRBD1 (5 bases). Germline loops: CDR1 KGHSH, CDR2 LQKENI. The CDR3 length is 13 residues. In DNA form, the CDR3 reads TGTGCCAGCCAGAGCGACAGAAACTATGGCTGCACCTTC. Translation gives CASQSDRNYGCTF.

This clonotype was seen repeatedly, ten times or more. The V gene is TRBV29-1, the J gene TRBJ2-1, with 8 bases lining up with TRBD1. V trimming: 6 bases; J trimming: 3 bases; junction bases outside the gene matches: 4. The germline V gene encodes CDR1 SQVTM and CDR2 ANQGSEA. The CDR3 contains 13 residues. The CDR3 reads CSVRTGLYNEQFF. CDR3 sequence (DNA): TGCAGCGTCCGGACAGGGCTCTACAATGAGCAGTTCTTC.

In nucleotides, the CDR3 is TGTGCCAGCCGAACAGGGCCGCTAGGGCAGTTCTTC. This gives the protein CASRTGPLGQFF. This rearrangement joins TRBV2 to TRBJ2-1, with D perhaps matching TRBD1 (6 bases). This CDR3 comprises 12 residues. Germline assignment: CDR1 SNHLY and CDR2 FYNNEI. V lost 8 bases and J lost 12, with 17 bases in between.

This clonotype was picked up many times. The V call is TRBV7-2, the J call TRBJ2-5; 11 bases line up with TRBD2. Per germline, CDR1 SGHTA and CDR2 FQGNSA. V lost 3 bases and J lost 7; bases outside the gene matches: 4. This CDR3 region has 14 residues. The CDR3 region has the DNA TGTGCCAGCAGCTTTAGCGGGGGGGCGGCGACCCAGTACTTC. This gives the protein CASSFSGGAATQYF.

With respect to this clonotype: At one end the junction does not follow the germline gene, possibly because of a read error. The rearrangement uses TRBV19 and TRBJ2-1, with D tentatively TRBD2 (5 bases). Germline CDR1 reads LNHDA; CDR2 reads SQIVND (reference sequence). There are 14 residues in the CDR3. CDR3: CASSTVGVSNGQFF. The CDR3 DNA is TGTGCCAGTAGTACGGTGGGAGTCTCTAATGGGCAGTTCTTC.

This clonotype was observed a handful of times. This chain joins TRBV20-1 and TRBJ1-2; D gene ambiguous. The germline V and J ends were trimmed by 7 bases and 3 bases, with 9 bases remaining between them. This CDR3 is 11 amino acids long. Germline-derived CDR1 and CDR2 are DFQATT and SNEGSKA (reference sequence). This CDR3 is CSVAEDYGYTF. The CDR3 region has the DNA TGCAGTGTCGCGGAGGACTATGGCTACACCTTC.

The chain links TRBV7-2 to TRBJ1-2; TRBD1 might be the D (5 bases). This CDR3 has 15 amino acids. Trimming cost V 4 bases and J 5 bases, with 17 bases left between them. The germline CDR1 and CDR2 sequences are SGHTA and FQGNSA. The CDR3 loop is CASSSGRGESYGYTF. The CDR3 DNA reads as TGTGCCAGCAGCTCTGGGCGGGGGGAGTCGTATGGCTACACCTTC.

This clonotype was counted between two and nine times. The chain has TRBV11-2 and TRBJ2-5; 8 bases map to TRBD2. Germline values: CDR1 SGHAT, CDR2 FQNNGV. Unmatched junction bases numbered 7, after V lost 5 bases and J lost 2 bases. The CDR3 is 15 amino acids. CDR3 amino acids: CASSPRTSKQETQYF. DNA of the CDR3: TGTGCCAGCAGCCCGCGGACTAGCAAACAAGAGACCCAGTACTTC.

This clonotype showed up just a few times. Possible read error: a much larger clone is one base away. This chain uses TRBV25-1 with TRBJ1-1; D uncertain. Germline CDR1 and CDR2: MGHDK and SYGVNS. The CDR3 is 11 amino acids. The germline V and J ends were trimmed by 5 bases and 1 base, with 2 bases remaining between them. The CDR3 nucleotides are TGTGCCAGCAGTTGGAACACTGAAGCTTTCTTT. Protein product: CASSWNTEAFF.

This clonotype has more than one count but fewer than ten. This rearrangement joins TRBV7-9 to TRBJ2-1, with a weak D call TRBD1 (6 bases). Germline V gene sequence: CDR1 SEHNR, CDR2 FQNEAQ (reference sequence). Deletions cut 0 bases from V and 4 bases from J, with 25 bases between. The CDR3 spans 20 residues. CDR3 DNA sequence: TGTGCCAGCAGCTTAGCGTTGAGGTCTATGTTACAGGGTGTGTACAATGAGCAGTTCTTC. Translated, it gives CASSLALRSMLQGVYNEQFF.

This clonotype came up a few times. The chain is built from TRBV6-5 and TRBJ2-7, with a tentative D call TRBD1 (5 bases). This CDR3 is 14 amino acids long. The ends were cut back, 8 bases at V and 5 bases at J, with 19 bases in the middle. Germline V CDR1 and CDR2: MNHEY, SVGAGI. The chain's CDR3 is CASSRRQGPDEQYF. DNA of the CDR3: TGTGCCAGCTCCCGACGGCAGGGTCCGGACGAGCAGTACTTC.

The chain recombines TRBV13 with TRBJ1-2; D is undetermined. The CDR3 runs to 14 residues. Germline values: CDR1 PRHDT, CDR2 FYEKMQ (reference sequence). Trimming took 2 bases from V and 3 from J, leaving 10 bases between them. For the CDR3, the DNA is TGTGCCAGCAGCTTACGAGCGGTAGACTATGGCTACACCTTC. It codes for CASSLRAVDYGYTF.

This clonotype appeared a few times. This rearrangement joins TRBV5-1 to TRBJ1-5; the D is unclear. V gave up 4 bases and J gave up 0 bases, with 11 bases separating them. The germline V gene encodes CDR1 SGHRS and CDR2 YFSETQ. The CDR3 has 15 residues. The CDR3 DNA reads TGCGCCAGCAGCCCCGATTCCAGTAGCAATCAGCCCCAGCATTTT. Protein sequence: CASSPDSSSNQPQHF.